This T cell receptor beta chain was profiled in a study of cytomegalovirus exposure and HLA in healthy donors. Overall study: Unique TCRs from HLA-typed donors, roughly 87 million of them, were held in an early data release.

With 60 Vbeta and 13 Jbeta primers, the PCR was carried out. Assay used: immunoSEQ multiplex PCR; TCRdb lists only in-frame clones, some missing. The data show over 150,000 clones, over 75% seen once. As concerns this clone: Its antigen remains unidentified.

After removal of 8 bases from V and 6 bases from J, the junction contained 10 bases not matched to a gene. The germline V gene has CDR1 MNHNY and CDR2 SVGAGI (reference sequence). This CDR3 is built from 16 residues. The study's findings and limits: Earlier results showed most TCR beta V segments being productive about 87% or about 30% of the time. Later analysis placed DRB1 highest and HLA-C lowest in TCR association rates, which differed by HLA locus. Reports indicated that the classifier achieved high specificity and sensitivity in diagnosing cytomegalovirus status.

Sequencing input: PBMCs. The TCR was taken from a girl under three years old in good health and CMV-seronegative. The chain uses TRBV6-6 and TRBJ2-3, with TRBD2 matching over 14 bases. CDR3 bases: TGTGCCAGCCGGGCCCTGACTAGCGGGGGGGTGGATACGCAGTATTTT. It is translated as CASRALTSGGVDTQYF.